The 23 T cell receptor beta chains listed next were all sequenced from one sample in a study of metastatic and nonmetastatic thyroid tumors. TCRdb re-clonotyped the PCR reads through MiXCR. The table shows about 20,000 clones, with approximately 24% occurring only once. All patients reached thyroid surgery having received no treatment beforehand. The sequenced sample consisted of adjacent normal tissue. Every receptor here comes from a female donor with papillary thyroid cancer or a benign thyroid nodule (not recorded which). Some clones in this sample may be carry-over from other donors' samples.

CDR3 bases: TGCAGGGCAACTAGCGGGAGTTCAGATACGCAGTATTTT. Amino acid sequence: CRATSGSSDTQYF. The chain employs TRBV20-1 and TRBJ2-3; TRBD2 matches 11 bases. Germline V gene sequence: CDR1 DFQATT, CDR2 SNEGSKA (reference sequence). The CDR3 loop spans 13 amino acids.

This clone is deemed medium-sized. The gene calls are TRBV30 and TRBJ2-7; D remains ambiguous. V was clipped by 3 bases and J by 2 bases, with 8 bases between them. The CDR3 loop spans 12 amino acids. The germline V gene encodes CDR1 GTSNPN and CDR2 SVGIG (reference sequence). The CDR3 is CAWSKAPYEQYF. The DNA of the CDR3 is TGTGCCTGGAGCAAAGCCCCCTACGAGCAGTACTTC.

This chain connects TRBV10-3 to TRBJ2-5; 8 bases are shared with TRBD2. Germline CDR1 ENHRY, CDR2 SYGVKD. With V trimmed by 4 bases and J by 1 base, 5 bases remained unmatched. This CDR3 comprises 15 residues. The chain's CDR3 is CAISATGGPQETQYF. The CDR3 DNA is TGTGCCATCAGTGCGACGGGAGGGCCCCAAGAGACCCAGTACTTC.

This clone is medium-sized within its sample. The chain links TRBV6-6 to TRBJ1-2; D is undetermined. CDR1 and CDR2 from the germline V gene are MNHNY and SVGAGI (reference sequence). V lost 1 base to trimming and J lost 7 bases, with 22 bases between them. This CDR3 region has 17 residues. DNA of the CDR3: TGTGCCAGCAGTTACTGGAAACCGGACGGGTGGTCTGCTGGCTACACCTTC. Translating gives CASSYWKPDGWSAGYTF.

The rearrangement links TRBV11-2 to TRBJ2-7; 9 nucleotides align to TRBD2. CDR3 length equals 18 residues. Germline CDR1 SGHAT, CDR2 FQNNGV. After removal of 3 bases from V and 4 bases from J, the junction contained 16 bases not matched to a gene. CDR3 sequence (DNA): TGTGCCAGCAGCTTGGGCAGACAACTAGCGGGTTGCAATTACGAGCAGTACTTC. Residues: CASSLGRQLAGCNYEQYF.

The sample holds many counts of this clone. The chain combines TRBV4-1 with TRBJ2-5, with D maybe TRBD2 (6 bases). The CDR3 covers 14 residues. The germline V gene encodes CDR1 MGHRA and CDR2 YSYEKL. Trimming cost V 3 bases and J 5 bases, with 13 bases left between them. CDR3 sequence reads: CASSHTRTSETQYF. The CDR3 region has the DNA TGCGCCAGCAGCCATACTCGAACTAGCGAGACCCAGTACTTC.

This clone was found a few times. The chain links TRBV6-6 to TRBJ1-2, with a tentative D call TRBD1 (5 bases). The CDR3 is made up of 14 amino acids. Germline V gives CDR1 MNHNY, CDR2 SVGAGI (reference sequence). V shed 0 bases and J shed 5 bases, with 10 bases lying between them. CDR3 DNA sequence: TGTGCCAGCAGTTACTCGGGACCGAATTATGGCTACACCTTC. Translated, it gives CASSYSGPNYGYTF.

This clone was seen repeatedly, ten times or more. The V and J genes are TRBV7-9 and TRBJ1-4, with D unclear. V dropped 1 base and J dropped 3 bases, with 9 bases sitting between them. Germline values: CDR1 SEHNR, CDR2 FQNEAQ (reference sequence). The CDR3 runs 15 residues. As DNA, the CDR3 is TGTGCCAGCAGCTTAGGGTGGGGATCTAATGAAAAACTGTTTTTT. It specifies CASSLGWGSNEKLFF. The full variable domain, in which reference TRBV7-9 and TRBJ1-4 provide the parts outside the CDR3, is DTGVSQNPRHKITKRGQNVTFRCDPISEHNRLYWYRQTLGQGPEFLTYFQNEAQLEKSRLLSDRFSAERPKGSFSTLEIQRTEQGDSAMYLCASSLGWGSNEKLFFGSGTQLSVL.

The chain employs TRBV6-2 or TRBV6-3 and TRBJ2-7; 9 bases fit TRBD1. With 2 bases clipped from V and 5 bases from J, the junction kept 1 base outside the gene matches. Germline CDR1 is MNHEY and CDR2 is SVGEGT. There are 13 residues in the CDR3. CDR3 loop: CASSYGTGNEQYF. CDR3 DNA: TGTGCCAGCAGTTACGGGACAGGGAACGAGCAGTACTTC.

This clone has only a few counts. The chain employs TRBV28 and TRBJ2-1; the D gene is possibly TRBD2 (6 bases). The CDR3 has 15 residues. CDR1 and CDR2 (germline): MDHEN, SYDVKM. With 4 bases removed from V and 9 bases from J, the gap between germline ends came to 19 bases. In nucleotides, the CDR3 is TGTGCCAGCAGTTCGACCTCGACTAGTGCGGGTGAGCAGTTCTTC. This gives the protein CASSSTSTSAGEQFF.

This chain uses TRBV20-1 with TRBJ2-7; 7 nucleotides line up with TRBD1. With 4 bases clipped from V and 3 bases from J, the junction kept 12 bases outside the gene matches. The CDR3 contains 15 residues. CDR1 is DFQATT, CDR2 SNEGSKA, per germline (reference sequence). CDR3 loop: CSAIDLIGTDYEQYF. The DNA of the CDR3 is TGCAGTGCTATAGATCTTATCGGGACAGACTACGAGCAGTACTTC.

This chain uses TRBV20-1 with TRBJ1-4; 7 bases match TRBD1. CDR3 length: 14 residues. Germline loops: CDR1 DFQATT, CDR2 SNEGSKA (reference sequence). Trimming removed 6 bases from V and 0 bases from J; junction bases left unmatched: 4. Written as DNA, the CDR3 is TGCAGTGCCGGGACAGTTGCAACTAATGAAAAACTGTTTTTT. Amino acids: CSAGTVATNEKLFF.

The chain carries TRBV27 and TRBJ2-7, with 9 bases that match TRBD1. Germline lookup yields CDR1 MNHEY and CDR2 SMNVEV (reference sequence). CDR3 length: 17 residues. J was trimmed by 1 base and V by 3 bases; bases with no gene match: 10. The DNA of the CDR3 is TGTGCCAGCAGTTTTTCTGGGACAGGGAAATATTCCTACGAGCAGTACTTC. Translation: CASSFSGTGKYSYEQYF.

This clone has at least ten counts. The chain combines TRBV11-2 with TRBJ1-3, with 7 bases identical to TRBD1. The CDR3 is made up of 17 amino acids. V was clipped by 4 bases and J by 2 bases; unmatched bases: 11. Germline values: CDR1 SGHAT, CDR2 FQNNGV. This chain's CDR3 is CASSSQARGSPGNTIYF. For the CDR3, the DNA is TGTGCCAGCAGCTCGCAAGCCAGGGGGTCCCCTGGAAACACCATATATTTT.

This clone appeared a few times. This specimen includes other DNA sequences encoding the same CDR3. The chain links TRBV27 to TRBJ2-7; D ambiguous. The CDR3 has 12 residues. Germline V gene data show CDR1 as MNHEY and CDR2 as SMNVEV (reference sequence). The V end lost 5 bases, the J end lost 5 bases, and 10 bases lay between the germline ends. CDR3 sequence (DNA): TGTGCCAGCAGTGGGCTAGGAAACGAGCAGTACTTC. This sequence encodes CASSGLGNEQYF.

This clone was counted a few times. This chain's CDR3 is CASSPISVFYNEQFF. In DNA, the CDR3 is TGTGCCAGCAGTCCGATTAGCGTGTTCTACAATGAGCAGTTCTTC. This chain joins TRBV2 and TRBJ2-1; D perhaps matches TRBD2 (5 bases). CDR1 is SNHLY, CDR2 FYNNEI, per germline. The CDR3 length is 15 residues. Trimming stripped 5 bases from V and 3 bases from J, with 14 bases between.

The chain joins TRBV19 to TRBJ2-1; possible D gene TRBD1, 5 bases. Trimming left V 0 bases short and J 4 bases short, with 19 bases between. This CDR3 contains 18 residues. CDR1 and CDR2 from the germline V gene are LNHDA and SQIVND (reference sequence). The CDR3 DNA reads TGTGCCAGTAGTATAGATCCAACCCGTCTTGGGGCTTACAATGAGCAGTTCTTC. Protein product: CASSIDPTRLGAYNEQFF.

By share of the sample, this clone is medium-sized. The CDR3 region has the DNA TGTGCCAGCAGTTACGGACAGAACCAAGAGACCCAGTACTTC. Protein: CASSYGQNQETQYF. V is TRBV6-2 or TRBV6-3 and J is TRBJ2-5, with a tentative D call TRBD1 (6 bases). Per the germline V gene, CDR1 is MNHEY and CDR2 is SVGEGT. V shed 2 bases and J shed 0 bases, with 7 bases lying between them. CDR3 size: 14 residues.

The chain combines TRBV4-1 with TRBJ1-5, with D maybe TRBD1 (5 bases). The length of the CDR3 is 23 residues. Trimming removed 4 bases from V and 0 bases from J, with 34 bases in between. From germline, CDR1 is MGHRA and CDR2 YSYEKL. This CDR3 reads CASSREGQGSVSFIFFSNQPQHF. CDR3 in DNA: TGCGCCAGCAGCCGAGAGGGCCAGGGTTCTGTCTCTTTCATTTTCTTTAGCAATCAGCCCCAGCATTTT.

This clone is termed medium-sized (0.01 to 0.1%). The chain employs TRBV7-2 and TRBJ2-1, with D possibly matching TRBD2 (6 bases). The CDR3 runs to 14 residues. The V end was cut by 1 base, the J end by 10 bases, with 14 bases between. CDR1 is SGHTA, CDR2 FQGNSA, per germline. The CDR3 nucleotides read TGTGCCAGCAGCTTAGAGTGGACCGGAGGGGAGCAGTTCTTC. Protein sequence: CASSLEWTGGEQFF.

This clone is judged medium-sized (0.01 to 0.1%). Other nucleotide sequences from this sample produce the same CDR3. The rearrangement uses TRBV6-1 and TRBJ1-2; 10 nucleotides align to TRBD1. This CDR3 has 14 amino acids. V lost 5 bases and J lost 6; bases outside the gene matches: 6. Germline values: CDR1 MNHNS, CDR2 SASEGT. CDR3: CASSRQGAWDGYTF. The CDR3 bases are TGTGCCAGCAGTCGACAGGGGGCGTGGGATGGCTACACCTTC.

The rearrangement uses TRBV7-2 and TRBJ2-5, with 7 bases that match TRBD2. This CDR3 is 15 amino acids long. From germline, CDR1 is SGHTA and CDR2 FQGNSA. V was pared by 1 base and J by 3 bases, with 5 bases of the junction left unmatched. CDR3 sequence: CASSLGLAGEETQYF. CDR3 bases: TGTGCCAGCAGCTTAGGGTTGGCGGGAGAAGAGACCCAGTACTTC.

Only a few counts were recorded for this clone. The chain carries TRBV7-3 and TRBJ2-3; D is ambiguous. Deletions cut 4 bases from V and 4 bases from J, with 9 bases between. The CDR3 runs to 13 residues. In germline, CDR1 is SGHTA, CDR2 FQGTGA. DNA for the CDR3: TGTGCCAGCAGCTCCTACTTGGCAGATACGCAGTATTTT. It is translated as CASSSYLADTQYF.